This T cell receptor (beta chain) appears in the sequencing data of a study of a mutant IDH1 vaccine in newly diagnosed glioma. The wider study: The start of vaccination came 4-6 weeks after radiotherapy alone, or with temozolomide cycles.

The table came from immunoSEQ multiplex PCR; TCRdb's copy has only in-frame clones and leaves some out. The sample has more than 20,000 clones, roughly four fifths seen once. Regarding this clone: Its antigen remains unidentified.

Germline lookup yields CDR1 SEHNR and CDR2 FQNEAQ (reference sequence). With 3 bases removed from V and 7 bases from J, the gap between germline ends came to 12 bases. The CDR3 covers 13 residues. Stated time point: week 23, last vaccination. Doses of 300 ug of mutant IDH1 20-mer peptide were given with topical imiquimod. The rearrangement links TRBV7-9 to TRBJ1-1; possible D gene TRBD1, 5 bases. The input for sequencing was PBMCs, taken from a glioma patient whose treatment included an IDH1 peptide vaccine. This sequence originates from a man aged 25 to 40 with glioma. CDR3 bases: TGTGCCAGCAGCTTGGGGACGGCGGTTGAAGCTTTCTTT. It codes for CASSLGTAVEAFF.